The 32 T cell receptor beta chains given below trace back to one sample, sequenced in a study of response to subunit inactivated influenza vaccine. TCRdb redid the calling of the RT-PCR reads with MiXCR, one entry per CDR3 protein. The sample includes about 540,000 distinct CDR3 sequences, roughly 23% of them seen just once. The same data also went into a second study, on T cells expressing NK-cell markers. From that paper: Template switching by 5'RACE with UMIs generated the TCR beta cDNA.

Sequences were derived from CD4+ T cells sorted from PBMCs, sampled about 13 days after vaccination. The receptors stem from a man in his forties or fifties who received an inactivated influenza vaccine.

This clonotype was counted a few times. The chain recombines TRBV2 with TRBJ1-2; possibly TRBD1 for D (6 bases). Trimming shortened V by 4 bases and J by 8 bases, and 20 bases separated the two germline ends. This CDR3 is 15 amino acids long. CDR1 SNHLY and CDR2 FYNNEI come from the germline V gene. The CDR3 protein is CASSGDQGNGRGYTF. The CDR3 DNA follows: TGTGCCAGCAGTGGGGATCAGGGGAATGGAAGAGGCTACACCTTC. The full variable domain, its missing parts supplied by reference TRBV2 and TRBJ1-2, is EPEVTQTPSHQVTQMGQEVILRCVPISNHLYFYWYRQILGQKVEFLVSFYNNEISEKSEIFDDQFSVERPDGSNFTLKIRSTKLEDSAMYFCASSGDQGNGRGYTFGSGTRLTVV.

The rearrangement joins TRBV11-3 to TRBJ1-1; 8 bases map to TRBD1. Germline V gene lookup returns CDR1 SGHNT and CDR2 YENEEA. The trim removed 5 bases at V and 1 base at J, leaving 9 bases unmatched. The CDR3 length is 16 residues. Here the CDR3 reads CASSPGTGNKNTEAFF. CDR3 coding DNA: TGTGCCAGCAGCCCTGGGACAGGCAACAAGAACACTGAAGCTTTCTTT.

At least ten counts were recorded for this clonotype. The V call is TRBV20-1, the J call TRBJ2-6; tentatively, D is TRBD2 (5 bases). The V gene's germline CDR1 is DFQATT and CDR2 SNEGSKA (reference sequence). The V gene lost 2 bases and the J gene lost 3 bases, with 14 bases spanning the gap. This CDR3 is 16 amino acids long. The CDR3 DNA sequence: TGCAGTGCTAGACCCCCCGGAGGCGATGGGGCCAACGTCCTGACTTTC. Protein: CSARPPGGDGANVLTF.

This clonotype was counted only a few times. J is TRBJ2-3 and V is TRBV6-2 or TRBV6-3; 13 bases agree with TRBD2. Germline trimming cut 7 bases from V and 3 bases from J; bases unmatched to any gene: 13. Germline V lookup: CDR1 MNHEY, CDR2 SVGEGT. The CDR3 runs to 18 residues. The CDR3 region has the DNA TGTGCCAGCAATACCGGGACTAGCGGGGTTGGCGGAACAGATACGCAGTATTTT. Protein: CASNTGTSGVGGTDTQYF.

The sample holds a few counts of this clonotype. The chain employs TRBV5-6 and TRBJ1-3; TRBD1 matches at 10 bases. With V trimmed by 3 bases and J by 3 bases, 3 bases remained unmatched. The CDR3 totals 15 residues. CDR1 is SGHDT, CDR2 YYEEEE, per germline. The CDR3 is CASSWGQGIGNTIYF. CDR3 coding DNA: TGTGCCAGCAGCTGGGGACAGGGGATTGGAAACACCATATATTTT. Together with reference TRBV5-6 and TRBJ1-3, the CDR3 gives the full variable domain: DAGVTQSPTHLIKTRGQQVTLRCSPKSGHDTVSWYQQALGQGPQFIFQYYEEEERQRGNFPDRFSGHQFPNYSSELNVNALLLGDSALYLCASSWGQGIGNTIYFGEGSWLTVV.

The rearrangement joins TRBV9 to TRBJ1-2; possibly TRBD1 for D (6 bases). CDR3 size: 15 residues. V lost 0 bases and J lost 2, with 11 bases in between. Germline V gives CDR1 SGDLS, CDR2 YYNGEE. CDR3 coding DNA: TGTGCCAGCAGCGTAGTTGTCAGGGGCAACTATGGCTACACCTTC. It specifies CASSVVVRGNYGYTF.

The CDR3 DNA reads TGTGCCAGCAGTTTTAGCGGGAGGGGGTACGAGCAGTACTTC. Residues: CASSFSGRGYEQYF. The rearrangement uses TRBV12-3 or TRBV12-4 and TRBJ2-7, with TRBD2 matching over 11 bases. CDR3 length equals 14 residues. J gave up 4 bases and V 3 bases, and 2 bases lay outside the gene matches.

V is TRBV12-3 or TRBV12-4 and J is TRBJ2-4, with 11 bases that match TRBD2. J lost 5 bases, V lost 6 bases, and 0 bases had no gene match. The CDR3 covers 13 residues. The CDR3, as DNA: TGTGCCAGCAGGGGACTAGCGGAAAACATTCAGTACTTC. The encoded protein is CASRGLAENIQYF.

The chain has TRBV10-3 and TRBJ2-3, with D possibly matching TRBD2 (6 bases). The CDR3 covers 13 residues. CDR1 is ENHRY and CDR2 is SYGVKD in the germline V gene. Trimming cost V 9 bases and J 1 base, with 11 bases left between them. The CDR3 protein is CAINGGRTDTQYF. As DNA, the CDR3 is TGTGCCATTAACGGGGGTCGCACAGATACGCAGTATTTT.

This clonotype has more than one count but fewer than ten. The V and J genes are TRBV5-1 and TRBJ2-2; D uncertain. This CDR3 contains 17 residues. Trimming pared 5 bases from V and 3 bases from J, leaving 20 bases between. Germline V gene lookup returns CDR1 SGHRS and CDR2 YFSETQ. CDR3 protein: CASSPVYSNAYTGELFF. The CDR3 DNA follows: TGCGCCAGCAGTCCCGTTTATTCCAATGCTTACACCGGGGAGCTGTTTTTT.

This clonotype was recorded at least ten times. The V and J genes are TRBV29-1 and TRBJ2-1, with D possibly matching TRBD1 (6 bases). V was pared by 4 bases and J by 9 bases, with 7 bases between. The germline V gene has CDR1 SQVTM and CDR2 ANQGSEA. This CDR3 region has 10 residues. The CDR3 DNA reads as TGCAGCGTTGGACAGGTTGAGCAGTTCTTC. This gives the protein CSVGQVEQFF.

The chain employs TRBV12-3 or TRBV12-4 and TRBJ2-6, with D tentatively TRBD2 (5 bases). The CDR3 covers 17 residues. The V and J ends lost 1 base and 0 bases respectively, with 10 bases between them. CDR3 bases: TGTGCCAGCAGTTTAGTTCCGGGGAGCTCTGGGGCCAACGTCCTGACTTTC. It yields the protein CASSLVPGSSGANVLTF.

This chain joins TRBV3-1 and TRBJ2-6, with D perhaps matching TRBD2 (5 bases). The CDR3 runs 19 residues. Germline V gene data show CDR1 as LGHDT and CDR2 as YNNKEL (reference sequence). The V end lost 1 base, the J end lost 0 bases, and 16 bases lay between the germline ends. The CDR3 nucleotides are TGTGCCAGCAGCCAAGGAGGGTCTGAGGCTTTCTCTGGGGCCAACGTCCTGACTTTC. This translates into CASSQGGSEAFSGANVLTF.

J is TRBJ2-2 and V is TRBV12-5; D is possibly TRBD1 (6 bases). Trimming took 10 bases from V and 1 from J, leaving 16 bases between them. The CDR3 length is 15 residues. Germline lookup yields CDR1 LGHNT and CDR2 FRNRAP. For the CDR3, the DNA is TGTGCTACGGGCCCTGGACAGCAGAACACCGGGGAGCTGTTTTTT. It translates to CATGPGQQNTGELFF.

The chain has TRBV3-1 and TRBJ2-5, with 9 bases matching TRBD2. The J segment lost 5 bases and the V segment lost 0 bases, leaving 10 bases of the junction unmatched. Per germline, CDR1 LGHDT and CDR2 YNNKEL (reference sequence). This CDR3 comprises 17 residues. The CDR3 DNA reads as TGTGCCAGCAGCCAAGACCTTATGGCGGGGGGGCAGGAGACCCAGTACTTC. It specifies CASSQDLMAGGQETQYF.

The CDR3 coding sequence is TGCAGCGCGGACAGGGCGAACACCGGGGAGCTGTTTTTT. Protein: CSADRANTGELFF. J is TRBJ2-2 and V is TRBV29-1, with 8 bases aligning to TRBD1. CDR1 and CDR2 (germline): SQVTM, ANQGSEA. The CDR3 is 13 amino acids. V shed 7 bases, J shed 0 bases, and the junction held 1 base outside the gene matches.

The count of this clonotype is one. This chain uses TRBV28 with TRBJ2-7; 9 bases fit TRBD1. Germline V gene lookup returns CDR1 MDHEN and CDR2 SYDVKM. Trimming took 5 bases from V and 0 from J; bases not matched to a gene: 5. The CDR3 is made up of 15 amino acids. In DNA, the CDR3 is TGTGCCAGCAGTGCCCCGGGACAGGGCTCCTACGAGCAGTACTTC. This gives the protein CASSAPGQGSYEQYF.

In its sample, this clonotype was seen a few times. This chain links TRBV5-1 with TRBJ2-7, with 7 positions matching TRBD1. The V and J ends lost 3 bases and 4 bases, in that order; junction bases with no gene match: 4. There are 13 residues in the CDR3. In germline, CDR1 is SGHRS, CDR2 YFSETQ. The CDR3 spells CASSSTGEYEQYF. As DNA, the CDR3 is TGCGCCAGCAGCTCCACAGGGGAATACGAGCAGTACTTC.

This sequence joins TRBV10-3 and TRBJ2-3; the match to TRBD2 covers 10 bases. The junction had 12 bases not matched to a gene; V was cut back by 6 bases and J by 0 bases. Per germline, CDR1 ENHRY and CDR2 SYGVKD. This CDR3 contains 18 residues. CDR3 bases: TGTGCCATCAGCGTCCAAGGAGCGGGAGGGTATAGCACAGATACGCAGTATTTT. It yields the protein CAISVQGAGGYSTDTQYF.

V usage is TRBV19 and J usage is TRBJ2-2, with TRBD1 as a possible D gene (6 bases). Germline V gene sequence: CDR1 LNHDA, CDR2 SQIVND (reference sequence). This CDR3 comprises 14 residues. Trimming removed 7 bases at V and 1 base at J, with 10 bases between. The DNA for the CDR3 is TGTGCCAGTATGGGACACAAGAACACCGGGGAGCTGTTTTTT. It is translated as CASMGHKNTGELFF. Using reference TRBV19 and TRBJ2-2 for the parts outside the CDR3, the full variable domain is DGGITQSPKYLFRKEGQNVTLSCEQNLNHDAMYWYRQDPGQGLRLIYYSQIVNDFQKGDIAEGYSVSREKKESFPLTVTSAQKNPTAFYLCASMGHKNTGELFFGEGSRLTVL.

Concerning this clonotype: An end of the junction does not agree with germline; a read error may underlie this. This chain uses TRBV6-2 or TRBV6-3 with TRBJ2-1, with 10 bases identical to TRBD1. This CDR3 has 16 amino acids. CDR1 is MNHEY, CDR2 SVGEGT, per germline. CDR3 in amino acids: CASSPPGTGARNEKFF. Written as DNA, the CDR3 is TGTGCCAGCAGTCCTCCGGGGACAGGGGCAAGGAATGAGAAGTTCTTC.

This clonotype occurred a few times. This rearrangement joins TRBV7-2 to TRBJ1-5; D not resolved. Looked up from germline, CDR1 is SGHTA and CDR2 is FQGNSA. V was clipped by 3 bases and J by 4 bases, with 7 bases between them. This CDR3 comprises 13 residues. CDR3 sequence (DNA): TGTGCCAGCAGCTTCAGTATGAATCAGCCCCAGCATTTT. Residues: CASSFSMNQPQHF.

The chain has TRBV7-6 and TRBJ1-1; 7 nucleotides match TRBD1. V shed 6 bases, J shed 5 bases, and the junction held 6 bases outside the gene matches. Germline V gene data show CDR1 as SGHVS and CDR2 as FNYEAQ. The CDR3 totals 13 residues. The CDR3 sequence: CASRETGDTEAFF. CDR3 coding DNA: TGTGCCAGCAGAGAAACAGGGGATACTGAAGCTTTCTTT.

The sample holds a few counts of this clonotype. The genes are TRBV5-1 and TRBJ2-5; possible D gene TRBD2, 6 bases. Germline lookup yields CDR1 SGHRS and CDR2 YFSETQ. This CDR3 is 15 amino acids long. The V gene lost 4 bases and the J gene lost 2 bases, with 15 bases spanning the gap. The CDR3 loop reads CASSKEGLKQETQYF. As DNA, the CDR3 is TGCGCCAGCAGCAAGGAGGGACTTAAACAAGAGACCCAGTACTTC.

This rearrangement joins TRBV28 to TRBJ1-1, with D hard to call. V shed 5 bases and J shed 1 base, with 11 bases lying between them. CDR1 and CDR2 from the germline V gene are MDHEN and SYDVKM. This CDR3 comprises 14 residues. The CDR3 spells CASSPPHTNTEAFF. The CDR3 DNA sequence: TGTGCCAGCAGTCCCCCCCATACGAACACTGAAGCTTTCTTT.

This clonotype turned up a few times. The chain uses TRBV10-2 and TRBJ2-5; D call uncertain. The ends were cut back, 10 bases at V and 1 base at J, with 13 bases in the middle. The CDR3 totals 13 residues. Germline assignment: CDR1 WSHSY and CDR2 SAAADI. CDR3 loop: CATLGKGQETQYF. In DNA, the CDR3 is TGCGCCACCCTGGGGAAGGGCCAAGAGACCCAGTACTTC.

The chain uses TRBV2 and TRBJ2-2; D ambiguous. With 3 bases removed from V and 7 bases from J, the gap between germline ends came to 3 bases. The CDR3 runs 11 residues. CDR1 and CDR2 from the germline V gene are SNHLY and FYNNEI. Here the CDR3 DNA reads TGTGCCAGCAGTGAGATCGGGGAGCTGTTTTTT. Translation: CASSEIGELFF.

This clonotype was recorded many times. CDR3 sequence: CASSLGPRYEQYF. The CDR3 region has the DNA TGTGCCAGCAGCTTAGGACCGCGGTACGAGCAGTACTTC. The V gene is TRBV7-2, the J gene TRBJ2-7, with no clear D. Germline CDR1 is SGHTA and CDR2 is FQGNSA. Trimming cost V 1 base and J 4 bases, with 8 bases left between them. CDR3 length equals 13 residues.

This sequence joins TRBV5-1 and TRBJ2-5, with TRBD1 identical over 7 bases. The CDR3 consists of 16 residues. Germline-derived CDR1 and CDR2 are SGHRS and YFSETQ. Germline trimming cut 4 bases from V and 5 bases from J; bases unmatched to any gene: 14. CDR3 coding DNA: TGCGCCAGCAGCAAGGGGACAGTACCGCAGGGGGAGACCCAGTACTTC. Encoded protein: CASSKGTVPQGETQYF.

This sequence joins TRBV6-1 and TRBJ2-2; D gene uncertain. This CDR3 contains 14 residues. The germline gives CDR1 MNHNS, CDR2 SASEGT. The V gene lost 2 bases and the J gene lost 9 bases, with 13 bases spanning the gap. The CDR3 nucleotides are TGTGCCAGCAGTGAAAGGGATCGGAGCAGGGAGCTGTTTTTT. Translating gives CASSERDRSRELFF.

The CDR3 loop reads CASSLETGGYTGELFF. The CDR3 DNA reads as TGTGCCAGCAGCTTAGAGACAGGGGGCTACACCGGGGAGCTGTTTTTT. The rearrangement joins TRBV7-9 to TRBJ2-2; 10 bases are shared with TRBD1. V trimming: 1 base; J trimming: 3 bases; junction bases outside the gene matches: 2. In germline, CDR1 is SEHNR, CDR2 FQNEAQ (reference sequence). The CDR3 is made up of 16 amino acids.

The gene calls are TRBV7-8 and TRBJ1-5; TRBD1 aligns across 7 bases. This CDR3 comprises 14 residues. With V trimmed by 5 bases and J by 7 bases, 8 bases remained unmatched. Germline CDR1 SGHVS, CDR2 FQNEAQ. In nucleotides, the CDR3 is TGTGCCAGCAGCCCTACCGGGACAGAGCAGCCCCAGCATTTT. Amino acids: CASSPTGTEQPQHF.